The 24 T cell receptor beta chains reported below all come from one sample, sequenced in a study of T cell repertoires in cytomegalovirus infection (dated by TCRdb to the late 2010s). No antigen has been identified for these receptors. TCRdb shows the sequencer as Illumina HiSeq 1500. TCRdb redid the processing of the public reads, applying fastp at Q25 and MiXCR, and retained in-frame beta chains. Records with the same CDR3 protein are collapsed into one entry carrying the most frequent genes and DNA. The sample contains about 480,000 distinct CDR3 sequences, roughly 34% of them found a single time. Jointly, the top ten make up 17% of the sample. The sample's treatment or condition label, decoded: in vitro stimulation with specific CMV peptide epitopes to enrich CMV-specific T cells. This sample comprised cultured PBMCs, obtained from culture after CMV antigen stimulation. The receptors were sampled from a human donor in good health (CMV status not recorded). Some clones in this sample may be carry-over from other donors' samples.

This clonotype was counted many times. The chain is built from TRBV7-8 and TRBJ2-5; D remains unclear. This CDR3 has 14 residues. In germline, CDR1 is SGHVS, CDR2 FQNEAQ. V was pared by 3 bases and J by 4 bases, with 12 bases between. For the CDR3, the DNA is TGTGCCAGCAGCTTGGCACAACCGGGAGAGACCCAGTACTTC. Protein sequence: CASSLAQPGETQYF.

This clonotype showed up many times. The V call is TRBV11-3, the J call TRBJ1-1; 8 positions agree with TRBD1. CDR3 length: 14 residues. From germline, CDR1 is SGHNT and CDR2 YENEEA. V dropped 4 bases and J dropped 4; count of bases not matched to a gene: 5. As DNA, the CDR3 is TGTGCCAGCAGCTCGGGACAGGTGGGCACTGAAGCTTTCTTT. Encoded protein: CASSSGQVGTEAFF.

The rearrangement links TRBV28 to TRBJ2-3; TRBD2 matches 10 bases. The junction had 5 bases not matched to a gene; V was cut back by 3 bases and J by 2 bases. Per germline, CDR1 MDHEN and CDR2 SYDVKM. The CDR3 loop spans 16 amino acids. CDR3 in DNA: TGTGCCAGCAGTTTGATAGCGGGAGGCTACACAGATACGCAGTATTTT. Translation gives CASSLIAGGYTDTQYF.

The J gene is TRBJ2-1, the V gene TRBV7-9; a possible D gene is TRBD2 (5 bases). Looked up from germline, CDR1 is SEHNR and CDR2 is FQNEAQ (reference sequence). The V end was cut by 10 bases, the J end by 1 base, with 14 bases between. The CDR3 extends over 14 amino acids. CDR3 in amino acids: CATPLATSYNEQFF. CDR3 sequence (DNA): TGTGCCACCCCTCTAGCCACGTCCTACAATGAGCAGTTCTTC.

This chain joins TRBV6-2 or TRBV6-3 and TRBJ2-1; no firm D call. The CDR3 sequence is 13 residues long. V was cut by 3 bases and J by 7 bases, with 10 bases left in between. Germline V gene data show CDR1 as MNHEY and CDR2 as SVGEGT. The CDR3 here is CASSYLGPNEQFF. CDR3 nucleotide sequence: TGTGCCAGCAGTTATTTAGGACCTAATGAGCAGTTCTTC.

CDR3 sequence reads: CSAGRVGGSYNEQFF. The DNA of the CDR3 is TGCAGTGCTGGGAGAGTGGGCGGGTCCTACAATGAGCAGTTCTTC. This chain joins TRBV20-1 and TRBJ2-1; D is possibly TRBD2 (5 bases). Trimming left V 5 bases short and J 1 base short, with 15 bases between. There are 15 residues in the CDR3. CDR1 and CDR2 (germline): DFQATT, SNEGSKA (reference sequence).

This clonotype was observed a handful of times. Germline is not matched at one junction end, which may reflect a read error. This rearrangement joins TRBV25-1 to TRBJ1-3; D perhaps matches TRBD1 (6 bases). Germline CDR1 and CDR2: MGHDK and SYGVNS. The CDR3 totals 14 residues. The CDR3 region is CATSQGHSGNTIYF. The CDR3 bases are TGTGCCACCAGTCAGGGACACTCTGGAAACACCATATATTTT.

This rearrangement joins TRBV19 to TRBJ1-3, with D unclear. Germline CDR1 reads LNHDA; CDR2 reads SQIVND (reference sequence). Trimming left V 7 bases short and J 0 bases short, with 19 bases between. The CDR3 runs to 17 residues. The chain's CDR3 is CASTTVGGRSSGNTIYF. The CDR3, as DNA: TGTGCCAGTACCACCGTGGGAGGTCGGAGCTCTGGAAACACCATATATTTT.

The sample holds many counts of this clonotype. This sequence joins TRBV7-2 and TRBJ1-2; D uncertain. Germline V gives CDR1 SGHTA, CDR2 FQGNSA. The CDR3 sequence is 12 residues long. The V and J ends lost 2 bases and 2 bases respectively, with 3 bases between them. The CDR3 nucleotides are TGTGCCAGCAGCTTAACCAACTATGGCTACACCTTC. Its translation is CASSLTNYGYTF.

CDR3 nucleotide sequence: TGTGCCAGCACCAGCGGGACTAGCTTAACCGGGGAGCTGTTTTTT. This sequence encodes CASTSGTSLTGELFF. J is TRBJ2-2 and V is TRBV28; TRBD2 matches 9 bases. The CDR3 has 15 residues. V lost 7 bases, J lost 5 bases, and 8 bases stayed unmatched. Germline CDR1 reads MDHEN; CDR2 reads SYDVKM.

This clonotype was seen many times. The J gene is TRBJ2-1, the V gene TRBV20-1; 13 bases line up with TRBD2. Germline V gene lookup returns CDR1 DFQATT and CDR2 SNEGSKA (reference sequence). The CDR3 is 16 residues long. The trim removed 4 bases at V and 7 bases at J, leaving 10 bases unmatched. CDR3 protein: CSATATSGRAWNEQFF. CDR3 sequence (DNA): TGCAGTGCTACAGCCACTAGCGGGAGGGCCTGGAATGAGCAGTTCTTC.

The chain joins TRBV28 to TRBJ2-3; D possibly corresponds to TRBD2 (6 bases). The CDR3 consists of 13 residues. Trimming pared 8 bases from V and 0 bases from J, leaving 9 bases between. From germline, CDR1 is MDHEN and CDR2 SYDVKM. For the CDR3, the DNA is TGTGCCAGCGAAAGCGGGAGCACAGATACGCAGTATTTT. Translating it yields CASESGSTDTQYF. The variable domain in full, completed from reference TRBV28 and TRBJ2-3, reads DVKVTQSSRYLVKRTGEKVFLECVQDMDHENMFWYRQDPGLGLRLIYFSYDVKMKEKGDIPEGYSVSREKKERFSLILESASTNQTSMYLCASESGSTDTQYFGPGTRLTVL.

The chain employs TRBV19 and TRBJ1-2; TRBD1 agrees at 10 bases. The CDR3 is 20 amino acids. J gave up 0 bases and V 8 bases, and 21 bases lay outside the gene matches. Per the germline V gene, CDR1 is LNHDA and CDR2 is SQIVND (reference sequence). The CDR3 DNA sequence: TGTGCCAGTCGCCGGGACAGGGGCTTCTCCTTTATGTTAGCTAACTATGGCTACACCTTC. Its protein product is CASRRDRGFSFMLANYGYTF. The variable domain in full, completed from reference TRBV19 and TRBJ1-2, reads DGGITQSPKYLFRKEGQNVTLSCEQNLNHDAMYWYRQDPGQGLRLIYYSQIVNDFQKGDIAEGYSVSREKKESFPLTVTSAQKNPTAFYLCASRRDRGFSFMLANYGYTFGSGTRLTVV.

The chain carries TRBV5-6 and TRBJ2-7, with 10 bases lining up with TRBD1. The trim removed 4 bases at V and 2 bases at J, leaving 6 bases unmatched. There are 15 residues in the CDR3. From germline, CDR1 is SGHDT and CDR2 YYEEEE. In DNA form, the CDR3 reads TGTGCCAGCAGCCCCCGGGACAGGGGTCCCTACGAGCAGTACTTC. Amino acid sequence: CASSPRDRGPYEQYF.

The chain combines TRBV5-4 with TRBJ1-4; D gene unclear. Trimming pared 4 bases from V and 6 bases from J, leaving 13 bases between. This CDR3 contains 14 residues. The germline CDR1 and CDR2 sequences are SGHNT and YYREEE (reference sequence). The CDR3 protein is CASSEGLTDEKLFF. In DNA, the CDR3 is TGTGCCAGCAGCGAGGGTCTAACGGATGAAAAACTGTTTTTT.

V usage is TRBV7-8 and J usage is TRBJ1-6; TRBD1 matches 7 bases. The CDR3 runs to 15 residues. Germline CDR1 and CDR2: SGHVS and FQNEAQ. V dropped 1 base and J dropped 7; count of bases not matched to a gene: 4. The CDR3 loop is CASSLDYRGNSPLHF. The CDR3 nucleotides read TGTGCCAGCAGCTTAGATTACAGGGGAAATTCACCCCTCCACTTT.

CDR3: CASSYSQERGWKNIQYF. The CDR3 DNA sequence: TGTGCCAGCAGTTACTCGCAGGAGCGGGGCTGGAAAAACATTCAGTACTTC. V is TRBV6-8 and J is TRBJ2-4, with 7 bases identical to TRBD2. The germline V gene encodes CDR1 MNHGY and CDR2 SAAAGT. This CDR3 contains 17 residues. Trimming at V came to 0 bases and at J to 4 bases, leaving 9 bases not matched to a gene.

This clonotype was detected ten times or more. The chain recombines TRBV7-2 with TRBJ2-5; D possibly matches TRBD1 or TRBD2 (5 bases each). The CDR3 has 14 amino acids. Looked up from germline, CDR1 is SGHTA and CDR2 is FQGNSA. Deletions cut 3 bases from V and 5 bases from J, with 13 bases between. The CDR3 bases are TGTGCCAGCAGCTTGGGGCGGGCATGGGAGACCCAGTACTTC. Its translation: CASSLGRAWETQYF.

This clonotype was observed many times. This rearrangement joins TRBV6-1 to TRBJ2-7; TRBD2 agrees at 12 bases. The CDR3 length is 15 residues. Germline V gene data show CDR1 as MNHNS and CDR2 as SASEGT. Trimming at V came to 5 bases and at J to 3 bases, leaving 5 bases not matched to a gene. CDR3 DNA: TGTGCCAGCAGTTTCGGACTAGCGGGATTCTACGAGCAGTACTTC. Protein: CASSFGLAGFYEQYF.

The chain recombines TRBV20-1 with TRBJ1-4; D unclear. The CDR3 is 14 amino acids. Trimming took 7 bases from V and 3 from J, leaving 15 bases between them. CDR1 is DFQATT and CDR2 is SNEGSKA in the germline V gene (reference sequence). The CDR3 loop is CSVADQMANEKLFF. The CDR3 bases are TGCAGTGTGGCCGACCAAATGGCTAATGAAAAACTGTTTTTT.

This clonotype was found once. This chain uses TRBV5-1 with TRBJ2-1; D may correspond to TRBD1 or TRBD2 (5 bases each). The germline CDR1 and CDR2 sequences are SGHRS and YFSETQ. The CDR3 has 15 amino acids. The germline V and J ends were trimmed by 3 bases and 3 bases, with 13 bases remaining between them. CDR3 DNA: TGCGCCAGCAGCTCGACCGGGACGAACTACAATGAGCAGTTCTTC. It translates to CASSSTGTNYNEQFF.

This clonotype showed up just a few times. The gene calls are TRBV19 and TRBJ2-1; 8 nucleotides align to TRBD2. V shed 5 bases, J shed 4 bases, and the junction held 7 bases outside the gene matches. This CDR3 contains 15 residues. Germline CDR1 reads LNHDA; CDR2 reads SQIVND (reference sequence). The CDR3 nucleotides read TGTGCCAGTAGTTCCAAGCGGGAGCGGTACAATGAGCAGTTCTTC. This encodes CASSSKRERYNEQFF.

This clonotype occurred a few times. This chain links TRBV7-2 with TRBJ2-1; perhaps TRBD2 as D (6 bases). V lost 5 bases, J lost 0 bases, and 14 bases lay in between. From germline, CDR1 is SGHTA and CDR2 FQGNSA. The CDR3 is 16 amino acids. The CDR3 DNA sequence: TGTGCCAGCAGCCCGAAGGGGCGGGGCTCCTACAATGAGCAGTTCTTC. This encodes CASSPKGRGSYNEQFF.

This clonotype was observed a handful of times. The chain is built from TRBV19 and TRBJ2-7; the D gene is possibly TRBD1 (6 bases). V lost 5 bases and J lost 1, with 18 bases in between. Germline lookup yields CDR1 LNHDA and CDR2 SQIVND (reference sequence). There are 16 residues in the CDR3. CDR3 sequence: CASSDPGTPRSYEQYF. CDR3 sequence (DNA): TGTGCCAGTAGTGATCCGGGGACACCTCGTTCCTACGAGCAGTACTTC.